The sequence of this T cell receptor beta chain was determined in a study of blood T cells in healthy people across ages. General study results and limits: Investigators treated diversity estimates from one million T cells as underestimates. Per million T cells, the diversity of TCR beta decreased roughly linearly as age advanced.

Unmatched junction bases numbered 9, after V lost 6 bases and J lost 4 bases. This CDR3 has 15 amino acids. Germline CDR1 ENHRY, CDR2 SYGVKD. Comments on this clonotype: What it binds is unknown.

The study drew donors from healthy Caucasian individuals in Russia aged roughly 6 to 90. Primers used in a second PCR of roughly 7 to 12 cycles were a sample-barcoded 5' primer and a J-beta primer mix. A template-switch adaptor containing 12 random nucleotides labeled each cDNA molecule. TCRdb re-called the 5' RACE reads through MiXCR, storing one row per CDR3 protein. The data show roughly 1.6 million distinct CDR3 sequences, with 30% to 40% seen just once and approximately 10% held by the top ten. The sequencing input was blood. The receptor was isolated from a woman in her twenties or thirties in good health. The rearrangement links TRBV10-3 to TRBJ2-5, with 9 bases fitting TRBD2. CDR3 bases: TGTGCCATCAGCGGAGCGCGGGGGGGCGGAGAGACCCAGTACTTC. This encodes CAISGARGGGETQYF.